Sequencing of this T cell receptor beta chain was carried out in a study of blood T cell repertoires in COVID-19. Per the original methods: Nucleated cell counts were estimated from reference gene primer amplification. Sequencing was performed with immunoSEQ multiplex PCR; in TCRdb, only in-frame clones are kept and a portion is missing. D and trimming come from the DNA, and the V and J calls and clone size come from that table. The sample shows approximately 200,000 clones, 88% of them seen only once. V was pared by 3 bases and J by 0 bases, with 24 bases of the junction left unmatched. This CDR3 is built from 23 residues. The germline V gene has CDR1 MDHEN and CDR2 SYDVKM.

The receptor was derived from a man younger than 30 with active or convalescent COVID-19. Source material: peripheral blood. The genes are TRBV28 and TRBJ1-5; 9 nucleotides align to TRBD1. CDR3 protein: CASSFPTPRTPGQGMYSNQPQHF. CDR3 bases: TGTGCCAGCAGTTTTCCAACACCTCGTACACCGGGACAGGGCATGTATAGCAATCAGCCCCAGCATTTT. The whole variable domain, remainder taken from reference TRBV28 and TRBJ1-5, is DVKVTQSSRYLVKRTGEKVFLECVQDMDHENMFWYRQDPGLGLRLIYFSYDVKMKEKGDIPEGYSVSREKKERFSLILESASTNQTSMYLCASSFPTPRTPGQGMYSNQPQHFGDGTRLSIL.